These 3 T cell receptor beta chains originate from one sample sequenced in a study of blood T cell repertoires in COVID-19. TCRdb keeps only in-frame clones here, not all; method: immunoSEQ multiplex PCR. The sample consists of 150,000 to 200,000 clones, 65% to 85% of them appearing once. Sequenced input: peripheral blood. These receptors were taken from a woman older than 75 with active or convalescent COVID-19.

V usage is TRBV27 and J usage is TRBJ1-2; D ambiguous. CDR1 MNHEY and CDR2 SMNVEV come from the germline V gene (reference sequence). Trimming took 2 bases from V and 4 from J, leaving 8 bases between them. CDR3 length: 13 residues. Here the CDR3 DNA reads TGTGCCAGCAGTTTAACCGGGAGCTATGGCTACACCTTC. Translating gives CASSLTGSYGYTF.

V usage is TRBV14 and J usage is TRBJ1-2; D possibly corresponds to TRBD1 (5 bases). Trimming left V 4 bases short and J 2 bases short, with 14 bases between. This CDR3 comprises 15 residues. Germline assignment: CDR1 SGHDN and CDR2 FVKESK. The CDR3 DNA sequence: TGTGCCAGCAGCCGCTCCTCAGGGTCGAACTATGGCTACACCTTC. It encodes CASSRSSGSNYGYTF.

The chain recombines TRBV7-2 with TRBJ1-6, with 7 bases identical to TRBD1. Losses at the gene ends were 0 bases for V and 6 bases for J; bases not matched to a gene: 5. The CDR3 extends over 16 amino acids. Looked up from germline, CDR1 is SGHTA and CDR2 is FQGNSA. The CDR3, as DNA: TGTGCCAGCAGCTTAGCGATAGACAGGGCTAATTCACCCCTCCACTTT. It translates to CASSLAIDRANSPLHF. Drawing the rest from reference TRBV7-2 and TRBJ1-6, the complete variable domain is GAGVSQSPSNKVTEKGKDVELRCDPISGHTALYWYRQSLGQGLEFLIYFQGNSAPDKSGLPSDRFSAERTGGSVSTLTIQRTQQEDSAVYLCASSLAIDRANSPLHFGNGTRLTVT.